This T cell receptor (beta chain) was documented in a study of neoadjuvant anti-PD-1 for oral cavity cancer (dated by TCRdb to about 2021). Regarding the study in general: Three to four biweekly doses of nivolumab at 3 mg/kg were mostly administered to patients before curative-intent surgical resection. For patients who did not progress, a fourth nivolumab dose was given around day 43, followed by definitive surgical resection on days 50-56. Under RECIST 1.1, patients with complete response, partial response or stable disease were classed as responders, and patients with progression were classed as non-responders. An approximately 33% response rate was observed in the parent correlative cohort, in which more than 9 patients were included.

The paper as a whole reports these results and caveats: Only three patients per response group were included in the TCR analyses, and larger cohorts for validation were called for by the authors. After neoadjuvant nivolumab, T cell clonality (Gini index) in PBMCs was significantly higher in non-responders than in responders. A higher pretreatment blood Treg/Th17 ratio correlated with both higher pretreatment blood TCRbeta clonality and lower post-treatment tumor TCRbeta clonality.

A remark on this clone: The specificity of this receptor is unknown. No qualities accompany the bases; no much larger clone lies one base away.

Read against the paper, the sample's time point label means: before neoadjuvant nivolumab. Patients were newly diagnosed with stage II-IVA oral cavity squamous cell carcinoma and had received no prior systemic or radiation treatment. The cohort consisted of patients with HPV-negative, locally advanced oral cavity squamous cell carcinoma. No culture maintenance or expansion was done, as the peripheral blood mononuclear cells went straight to analysis. Samples came from a longitudinal correlative study of a single-arm phase II trial of neoadjuvant nivolumab in oral cavity squamous cell carcinoma. Subject-matched pre- and post-treatment PBMCs and tumors from three responders and three non-responders were subjected to genomic DNA-based TCRbeta sequencing. Peripheral blood mononuclear cells were collected before nivolumab treatment and again after treatment, at the time of surgery. Genomic DNA was isolated from PBMCs using the Maxwell RSC DNA from Cells kit.

Taken from cysteine to phenylalanine, the CDR3 has 14 residues. CDR3 DNA is the only sequence kept; it has 42 bases, read in frame from the first base. Per the germline V gene, SGHAT is the CDR1 and FQNNGV is the CDR2. Trimming at the junction amounts to 1 base on V and 0 bases on J, and the germline ends lie 6 bases apart. For deep sequencing, PBMC libraries mostly used 400 to 500 ng of input genomic DNA, with six replicates for each sample. The immunoSEQ hsTCRbeta kit was used to prepare TCRbeta libraries, following the manufacturer's instructions. Sequencing of the completed libraries took place using an Illumina NovaSeq 6000 S4 flow cell after they had been pooled to approximately 3 nM. Concerning the study's data processing: Raw data preprocessing and quality control were performed with the immunoSEQ Analyzer. The analysis was restricted to productive rearrangements, with each unique CDR3 amino acid sequence defining a clonotype. Using the R package tcR, the researchers computed the Gini-Simpson index as their estimate of repertoire clonality. Gini indices were compared with Student's t test, and associations with tumor size change were assessed by Pearson correlation. The table comes from immuneACCESS by way of TCRdb, which keeps in-frame sequences with V and J called. Part of the clones is missing from these tables; in studies checked, under half for an unresolved V gene and the rest for unknown reasons. V and J calls and clone size are those listed in that table; D and trimming were worked out from the DNA. Within this sample are around 13,000 clones, with more than 60% of them counted one time only. About 2.1% of the sample rests with the top ten.

The material sequenced was PBMCs, taken before nivolumab (anti-PD-1) treatment. The V gene is TRBV11-2 and the J gene is TRBJ1-2, with no confident D gene call. The source of this sequence is a person aged 40 to 85 with oral cavity squamous cell carcinoma. Read as DNA, the sequence is TGTGCCAGCAGCTTAGCCAGTTCTAACTATGGCTACACCTTC. Its protein reads: CASSLASSNYGYTF.